These T cell receptor beta chains were read from a single sample in a study of T cell repertoires in cytomegalovirus infection. MiXCR, run by TCRdb on the reads, gives a single entry per CDR3 protein. The table records under 200,000 distinct CDR3 sequences, about 30% of them present only once. Sequencing was carried out using PBMCs. Receptor source: a human donor in good health (CMV status not recorded). Some clones in this sample may be carry-over from other donors' samples. The CDR3 runs from the conserved cysteine through the conserved F or W.

J gene: TRBJ1-1; V gene: TRBV29-1; CDR3 protein: CSVEESRNTEAFF
J gene: TRBJ2-5; V gene: TRBV7-3; CDR3 protein: CASSTNSQETQYF
J gene: TRBJ2-5; V gene: TRBV5-1; CDR3 protein: CASSPSSANTYQETQYF
J gene: TRBJ1-1; V gene: TRBV7-9; CDR3 protein: CASSLAGGKEAFF
J gene: TRBJ2-7; V gene: TRBV5-1; CDR3 protein: CASTWKSGSHEQYF
J gene: TRBJ2-5; V gene: TRBV2; CDR3 protein: CASSGQETQYF
J gene: TRBJ2-5; V gene: TRBV5-1; CDR3 protein: CASSHRWDIEETQYF
J gene: TRBJ1-2; V gene: TRBV11-2; CDR3 protein: CASSLGRQGLYGYTF
J gene: TRBJ1-1; V gene: TRBV20-1; CDR3 protein: CSARDDSGHPGTEAFF
J gene: TRBJ2-1; V gene: TRBV6-2/TRBV6-3; CDR3 protein: CASSYSRDTFGGNEQFF
J gene: TRBJ1-2; V gene: TRBV11-1; CDR3 protein: CASSRAATANYGYTF
J gene: TRBJ2-6; V gene: TRBV12-3/TRBV12-4; CDR3 protein: CASRAGTGKFNSGANVLTF
J gene: TRBJ2-3; V gene: TRBV14; CDR3 protein: CASSQVPSGRATDTQYF
J gene: TRBJ1-1; V gene: TRBV19; CDR3 protein: CASTPRGQSTNTEAFF
J gene: TRBJ2-3; V gene: TRBV6-5; CDR3 protein: CASSYSAADTQYF
J gene: TRBJ1-2; V gene: TRBV7-9; CDR3 protein: CASSESRDYGYTF
J gene: TRBJ1-5; V gene: TRBV23-1; CDR3 protein: CASARETRHQPQHF
J gene: TRBJ1-3; V gene: TRBV11-2; CDR3 protein: CASSPGVFGNTIYF
J gene: TRBJ2-4; V gene: TRBV12-3/TRBV12-4; CDR3 protein: CASSFNVKNIQYF
J gene: TRBJ1-1; V gene: TRBV6-6; CDR3 protein: CASSWSGDTEAFF
J gene: TRBJ1-3; V gene: TRBV5-1; CDR3 protein: CASSLTDTSSGNTIYF
J gene: TRBJ1-5; V gene: TRBV15; CDR3 protein: CATSRVGQGADQPQHF
J gene: TRBJ1-2; V gene: TRBV7-9; CDR3 protein: CASSLAVISTGGYTF
J gene: TRBJ2-7; V gene: TRBV3-1; CDR3 protein: CASSQESQGGSYEQYF
J gene: TRBJ2-7; V gene: TRBV7-9; CDR3 protein: CASSLGRGLAGEGEQYF
J gene: TRBJ2-2; V gene: TRBV7-2; CDR3 protein: CASSWDRDGELFF
J gene: TRBJ1-1; V gene: TRBV5-1; CDR3 protein: CASSMVTGYTEAFF
J gene: TRBJ2-3; V gene: TRBV2; CDR3 protein: CASRAESGAADTQYF
J gene: TRBJ1-1; V gene: TRBV13; CDR3 protein: CASSFDRGVTEAFF
J gene: TRBJ2-1; V gene: TRBV7-6; CDR3 protein: CASSSRANSYNEQFF
J gene: TRBJ2-7; V gene: TRBV20-1; CDR3 protein: CSAKGDRAYEQYF
J gene: TRBJ1-1; V gene: TRBV19; CDR3 protein: CASNRQGNTEAFF
J gene: TRBJ1-6; V gene: TRBV12-3/TRBV12-4; CDR3 protein: CASSFEGAYNSPLHF
J gene: TRBJ2-5; V gene: TRBV7-2; CDR3 protein: CASSQGGGQETQYF
J gene: TRBJ1-1; V gene: TRBV12-3/TRBV12-4; CDR3 protein: CASSPQDRGGMNTEAFF
J gene: TRBJ1-1; V gene: TRBV30; CDR3 protein: CAWGLGTGARGAFF
J gene: TRBJ2-1; V gene: TRBV7-8; CDR3 protein: CASSLRDFTYNEQFF
J gene: TRBJ2-7; V gene: TRBV18; CDR3 protein: CASSPPHSSYEQYF
J gene: TRBJ2-1; V gene: TRBV6-5; CDR3 protein: CASSYSLWDGEQFF